The 18 T cell receptor beta chains reported below all come from one sample, sequenced in a study of blood T cell repertoires in COVID-19. Libraries were prepared by immunoSEQ multiplex PCR; TCRdb keeps only in-frame clonotypes and omits some of them. The data contain over 200,000 clones, about 90% of them seen just once; the ten biggest clones take up 3% to 3.5%. The specimen was PBMCs or T cells enriched from blood (not recorded which). These receptors were collected from a woman between 45 and 65 years old in a cohort exposed to, infected with or recovered from COVID-19 (not recorded which).

The chain joins TRBV12-3 or TRBV12-4 to TRBJ1-1; D call uncertain. V dropped 3 bases and J dropped 14 bases, with 10 bases sitting between them. The CDR3 totals 10 residues. The CDR3 loop is CASSFSALFF. For the CDR3, the DNA is TGTGCCAGCAGTTTCTCAGCGTTGTTCTTT.

The chain recombines TRBV24-1 with TRBJ2-1; 9 bases are a match to TRBD1. Germline CDR1 KGHDR, CDR2 SFDVKD. The CDR3 sequence is 16 residues long. The V segment lost 4 bases and the J segment 0 bases; nucleotides outside the gene matches: 3. CDR3 loop: CATSEQGASSYNEQFF. DNA of the CDR3: TGTGCCACCAGTGAACAGGGGGCAAGCTCCTACAATGAGCAGTTCTTC.

The chain joins TRBV7-8 to TRBJ1-3, with a weak D call TRBD1 (5 bases). The CDR3 is 15 amino acids. Deletions cut 6 bases from V and 3 bases from J, with 15 bases between. CDR1 SGHVS and CDR2 FQNEAQ come from the germline V gene. The CDR3, as DNA: TGTGCCAGCAGGCTGGGGAGGGGAGGTGGAAACACCATATATTTT. Translated, it gives CASRLGRGGGNTIYF.

This chain connects TRBV6-2 or TRBV6-3 to TRBJ2-3, with D maybe TRBD2 (6 bases). The CDR3 consists of 17 residues. Trimming stripped 1 base from V and 0 bases from J, with 14 bases between. Per germline, CDR1 MNHEY and CDR2 SVGEGT. CDR3 residues: CASSYFGAGISTDTQYF. The CDR3 DNA is TGTGCCAGCAGTTACTTCGGGGCGGGGATTAGCACAGATACGCAGTATTTT.

The rearrangement joins TRBV19 to TRBJ1-2; D might be TRBD1 (6 bases). Trimming left V 6 bases short and J 4 bases short, with 15 bases between. Germline loops: CDR1 LNHDA, CDR2 SQIVND (reference sequence). CDR3 length: 14 residues. This CDR3 is CASRPQGLSYGYTF. The DNA for the CDR3 is TGTGCCAGTAGACCTCAGGGGTTGTCCTATGGCTACACCTTC.

The V gene is TRBV7-2, the J gene TRBJ2-1; 7 bases map to TRBD2. V lost 1 base, J lost 10 bases, and 4 bases stayed unmatched. This CDR3 region has 13 residues. Germline V lookup: CDR1 SGHTA, CDR2 FQGNSA. CDR3: CASSLVSGGEQFF. The DNA of the CDR3 is TGTGCCAGCAGCTTAGTCTCCGGGGGGGAGCAGTTCTTC.

This chain connects TRBV11-2 to TRBJ2-5; no reliable D call. Trimming took 3 bases from V and 1 from J, leaving 9 bases between them. The CDR3 extends over 14 amino acids. In germline, CDR1 is SGHAT, CDR2 FQNNGV. CDR3 residues: CASSFAVLQETQYF. The CDR3 region has the DNA TGTGCCAGCAGCTTTGCAGTGCTCCAAGAGACCCAGTACTTC.

The sample holds one count of this clone. The chain has TRBV28 and TRBJ1-6; tentatively, D is TRBD1 (5 bases). This CDR3 is built from 15 residues. V was shortened by 3 bases and J by 8 bases, with 14 bases between the two germline ends. CDR1 is MDHEN, CDR2 SYDVKM, per germline. Here the CDR3 reads CASSFPRVRDSPLHF. DNA for the CDR3: TGTGCCAGCAGTTTTCCCAGGGTACGGGATTCACCCCTCCACTTT.

J is TRBJ1-1 and V is TRBV3-1 (or the pseudogene TRBV3-2); D call uncertain. Germline V gene sequence: CDR1 LGHDT, CDR2 YNNKEL (reference sequence). CDR3 length: 12 amino acids. V was shortened by 1 base and J by 9 bases, with 9 bases between the two germline ends. CDR3 residues: CASSQGEIQAFF. Written as DNA, the CDR3 is TGTGCCAGCAGCCAAGGTGAGATTCAAGCTTTCTTT.

The chain carries TRBV29-1 and TRBJ2-1, with 14 bases lining up with TRBD2. The germline V gene encodes CDR1 SQVTM and CDR2 ANQGSEA. V dropped 3 bases and J dropped 6; count of bases not matched to a gene: 10. This CDR3 contains 17 residues. The CDR3 DNA reads TGCAGCGTTGAGGGGGCCGCGACTAGCGGGGGGGCCAATGAGCAGTTCTTC. Protein product: CSVEGAATSGGANEQFF.

V gene TRBV6-1 combines with J gene TRBJ1-2; a weak D match, TRBD1 (5 bases). The germline gives CDR1 MNHNS, CDR2 SASEGT. The CDR3 spans 16 residues. Between the trimmed V and J ends, which lost 2 bases and 6 bases, there was a span of 19 bases. The CDR3 DNA follows: TGTGCCAGCAGTGAAATGGTGGTTAGGGGAAGGGATGGCTACACCTTC. Encoded protein: CASSEMVVRGRDGYTF.

This clone appeared many times. V usage is TRBV4-2 and J usage is TRBJ2-7; D may be TRBD1 (5 bases). The CDR3 loop spans 13 amino acids. Trimming took off 3 bases at V and 5 bases at J, with 11 bases between the two ends. Germline CDR1 reads LGHNA; CDR2 reads YNFKEQ. The CDR3 DNA is TGTGCCAGCAGCCAGGCCGACAGTAACGAGCAGTACTTC. Its translation: CASSQADSNEQYF.

The V call is TRBV20-1, the J call TRBJ2-6; 12 bases agree with TRBD2. The CDR3 spans 17 residues. After removal of 3 bases from V and 0 bases from J, the junction contained 3 bases not matched to a gene. Germline values: CDR1 DFQATT, CDR2 SNEGSKA (reference sequence). CDR3 nucleotides: TGCAGTGCTAGTAGACTAGCGGGGGACTCTGGGGCCAACGTCCTGACTTTC. Amino acid sequence: CSASRLAGDSGANVLTF.

The chain links TRBV18 to TRBJ1-2; D remains ambiguous. Trimming left V 5 bases short and J 0 bases short, with 7 bases between. Germline CDR1 KGHSH, CDR2 LQKENI. CDR3 length: 13 amino acids. CDR3 residues: CASSADTNYGYTF. Here the CDR3 DNA reads TGTGCCAGCTCAGCTGACACTAACTATGGCTACACCTTC.

The gene calls are TRBV5-4 and TRBJ1-4, with D possibly matching TRBD1 (6 bases). The V end lost 3 bases, the J end lost 3 bases, and 12 bases lay between the germline ends. The germline V gene encodes CDR1 SGHNT and CDR2 YYREEE (reference sequence). The CDR3 is 15 residues long. This CDR3 is CASSSGGGANEKLFF. The CDR3 DNA reads as TGTGCCAGCAGCTCGGGAGGGGGGGCTAATGAAAAACTGTTTTTT.

The rearrangement uses TRBV18 and TRBJ1-1; 7 nucleotides match TRBD1. Germline trimming cut 0 bases from V and 5 bases from J; bases unmatched to any gene: 3. Germline V CDR1 and CDR2: KGHSH, LQKENI. The CDR3 has 14 amino acids. CDR3 loop: CASSPPSGGTEAFF. The CDR3 nucleotides are TGTGCCAGCTCACCACCTTCAGGGGGGACTGAAGCTTTCTTT.

The CDR3 coding sequence is TGTGCCAGCTCACCCGGACTTGTTGCCTACGAGCAGTACTTC. Its translation is CASSPGLVAYEQYF. The chain uses TRBV18 and TRBJ2-7; weak D call: TRBD2 (5 bases). CDR3 length: 14 amino acids. The germline V and J ends were trimmed by 3 bases and 2 bases, with 11 bases remaining between them. Germline values: CDR1 KGHSH, CDR2 LQKENI.

This rearrangement joins TRBV4-2 to TRBJ1-5; no clear D. V was pared by 3 bases and J by 2 bases, with 14 bases between. Looked up from germline, CDR1 is LGHNA and CDR2 is YNFKEQ. The CDR3 has 16 residues. CDR3 coding DNA: TGTGCCAGCAGCCAGTGGGAGGCTGGTGGCAATCAGCCCCAGCATTTT. Amino acid sequence: CASSQWEAGGNQPQHF.